Presented here are 28 T cell receptor beta chains from one specimen sequenced in a study of identical twins. Each CDR3 protein is one row after TCRdb ran MiXCR on the 5' RACE reads. The table has under 450,000 distinct CDR3 sequences, roughly 18% seen once. The sequencing sample was made of naive T cells sorted from blood. These receptors were collected from a man aged 45-60 years in good health.

This clonotype appeared many times. The V and J genes are TRBV20-1 and TRBJ2-7; TRBD1 matches 10 bases. Trimming cost V 3 bases and J 3 bases; bases outside gene matches: 5. CDR1 is DFQATT and CDR2 is SNEGSKA in the germline V gene (reference sequence). This CDR3 is 14 amino acids long. This chain's CDR3 is CSASRGDRGYEQYF. The DNA for the CDR3 is TGCAGTGCTAGTAGGGGGGACAGGGGCTACGAGCAGTACTTC.

There are a few counts of this clonotype. The chain carries TRBV7-9 and TRBJ2-7; TRBD1 agrees at 7 bases. The CDR3 loop spans 14 amino acids. Germline CDR1 reads SEHNR; CDR2 reads FQNEAQ (reference sequence). Trimming removed 4 bases from V and 7 bases from J; junction bases left unmatched: 10. The CDR3 loop is CASSSSGTASEQYF. In DNA, the CDR3 is TGTGCCAGCAGCTCGTCCGGGACAGCCTCTGAGCAGTACTTC.

This rearrangement joins TRBV7-6 to TRBJ1-1; D uncertain. The germline V and J ends were trimmed by 1 base and 7 bases, with 31 bases remaining between them. The germline CDR1 and CDR2 sequences are SGHVS and FNYEAQ. The CDR3 is 20 residues long. CDR3 residues: CASSLGTGKPEWREVGEAFF. The CDR3 nucleotides are TGTGCCAGCAGCTTAGGAACTGGAAAGCCCGAATGGAGGGAGGTGGGTGAAGCTTTCTTT.

The CDR3 loop is CASIPGLAGVNEQFF. CDR3 DNA sequence: TGTGCCAGCATCCCGGGACTAGCGGGAGTAAATGAGCAGTTCTTC. The J gene is TRBJ2-1, the V gene TRBV7-2, with 14 bases identical to TRBD2. The ends lost 7 bases at V and 7 bases at J; junction bases unmatched: 6. Per the germline V gene, CDR1 is SGHTA and CDR2 is FQGNSA. This CDR3 spans 15 amino acids.

This clonotype has just a few counts. The chain couples TRBV6-5 to TRBJ1-1; D perhaps matches TRBD1 (6 bases). CDR1 and CDR2 from the germline V gene are MNHEY and SVGAGI. The CDR3 is 15 amino acids. Between the trimmed V and J ends, which lost 2 bases and 1 base, there was a span of 11 bases. Here the CDR3 DNA reads TGTGCCAGCAGTTACGGGGGCGGTGGGAACACTGAAGCTTTCTTT. It translates to CASSYGGGGNTEAFF.

The chain combines TRBV27 with TRBJ2-3; 10 bases are a match to TRBD2. The J segment lost 2 bases and the V segment lost 1 base, leaving 9 bases of the junction unmatched. The germline gives CDR1 MNHEY, CDR2 SMNVEV (reference sequence). This CDR3 has 18 residues. Here the CDR3 DNA reads TGTGCCAGCAGTTTATTTGGGGCTAGCGGGAGTTACACAGATACGCAGTATTTT. Amino acid sequence: CASSLFGASGSYTDTQYF.

This clonotype was seen a handful of times. This chain joins TRBV10-3 and TRBJ2-7, with 8 bases fitting TRBD1. Trimming removed 1 base from V and 2 bases from J; junction bases left unmatched: 1. CDR1 and CDR2 from the germline V gene are ENHRY and SYGVKD. CDR3 length equals 14 residues. DNA for the CDR3: TGTGCCATCAGTGAGTTCAGGGGGCCCTACGAGCAGTACTTC. Encoded protein: CAISEFRGPYEQYF.

The rearrangement links TRBV11-2 to TRBJ2-1; D might be TRBD1 or TRBD2, each matching 6 bases. CDR3 length equals 16 residues. Germline CDR1 and CDR2: SGHAT and FQNNGV. Trimming pared 5 bases from V and 6 bases from J, leaving 20 bases between. Here the CDR3 DNA reads TGTGCCAGCAGCCCTCGGGGGCCTCACGCGGGCAATGAGCAGTTCTTC. Its protein is CASSPRGPHAGNEQFF.

The genes are TRBV9 and TRBJ2-7; tentative D call: TRBD2 (6 bases). The V and J ends lost 0 bases and 7 bases respectively, with 14 bases between them. Germline CDR1 SGDLS, CDR2 YYNGEE. The CDR3 covers 14 residues. Written as DNA, the CDR3 is TGTGCCAGCAGCGTAGGCCGGGACTGGAAAGAGCAGTACTTC. Protein: CASSVGRDWKEQYF.

The V gene is TRBV7-2, the J gene TRBJ1-1; D not certain. The germline V gene has CDR1 SGHTA and CDR2 FQGNSA. The CDR3 runs to 12 residues. With 3 bases removed from V and 9 bases from J, the gap between germline ends came to 11 bases. CDR3 loop: CASSFPGTKAFF. In DNA, the CDR3 is TGTGCCAGCAGCTTTCCGGGAACCAAAGCTTTCTTT.

In its sample, this clonotype was seen many times. V and J are TRBV5-6 and TRBJ2-5, with D uncertain. This CDR3 is 11 amino acids long. Deletions cut 7 bases from V and 7 bases from J, with 11 bases between. Germline CDR1 and CDR2: SGHDT and YYEEEE. The CDR3 spells CASEAFGTQYF. CDR3 nucleotides: TGTGCCAGCGAGGCTTTCGGGACCCAGTACTTC. The whole variable domain, filled in from reference TRBV5-6 and TRBJ2-5, reads DAGVTQSPTHLIKTRGQQVTLRCSPKSGHDTVSWYQQALGQGPQFIFQYYEEEERQRGNFPDRFSGHQFPNYSSELNVNALLLGDSALYLCASEAFGTQYFGPGTRLLVL.

This clonotype turned up a few times. The chain combines TRBV12-3 or TRBV12-4 with TRBJ2-1; 7 nucleotides match TRBD2. CDR3 length: 13 residues. V lost 8 bases, J lost 6 bases, and 7 bases stayed unmatched. The CDR3 region has the DNA TGTGCCAGCCGTTCACCTAGCGGCAATGAGCAGTTCTTC. Protein: CASRSPSGNEQFF.

This clonotype was seen a few times. This sequence joins TRBV28 and TRBJ1-1; D remains unclear. Per germline, CDR1 MDHEN and CDR2 SYDVKM. This CDR3 spans 13 amino acids. Trimming left V 8 bases short and J 1 base short, with 11 bases between. CDR3 in DNA: TGTGCCAGCCTGGCGACGGCGAACACTGAAGCTTTCTTT. Translation: CASLATANTEAFF. The full variable domain, its missing parts supplied by reference TRBV28 and TRBJ1-1, is DVKVTQSSRYLVKRTGEKVFLECVQDMDHENMFWYRQDPGLGLRLIYFSYDVKMKEKGDIPEGYSVSREKKERFSLILESASTNQTSMYLCASLATANTEAFFGQGTRLTVV.

This clonotype was seen only a few times. The gene calls are TRBV4-3 and TRBJ2-5; D possibly corresponds to TRBD2 (5 bases). The V gene's germline CDR1 is LGHNA and CDR2 YSLEER. The CDR3 sequence is 15 residues long. V was shortened by 0 bases and J by 5 bases, with 13 bases between the two germline ends. The CDR3 protein is CASSQDYGVGETQYF. CDR3 DNA sequence: TGCGCCAGCAGCCAAGACTACGGGGTGGGGGAGACCCAGTACTTC.

The rearrangement uses TRBV4-2 and TRBJ2-2; TRBD2 matches 8 bases. The CDR3 is 19 amino acids. With 0 bases clipped from V and 3 bases from J, the junction kept 12 bases outside the gene matches. Per the germline V gene, CDR1 is LGHNA and CDR2 is YNFKEQ. The CDR3 sequence: CASSQDSHHVAGYTGELFF. CDR3 DNA sequence: TGTGCCAGCAGCCAAGATTCGCATCATGTAGCGGGGTACACCGGGGAGCTGTTTTTT.

This clonotype showed up many times. The V gene is TRBV4-3, the J gene TRBJ1-1, with D tentatively TRBD1 (5 bases). CDR1 is LGHNA, CDR2 YSLEER, per germline. V was clipped by 1 base and J by 3 bases, with 9 bases between them. The CDR3 loop spans 14 amino acids. The CDR3 nucleotides are TGCGCCAGCAGCCAAGCGGTGGGGGACACTGAAGCTTTCTTT. Its translation: CASSQAVGDTEAFF.

This clonotype was detected ten times or more. J is TRBJ1-6 and V is TRBV6-1, with D perhaps TRBD1 (5 bases). V was shortened by 6 bases and J by 11 bases, with 17 bases between the two germline ends. The CDR3 is made up of 14 amino acids. The V gene's germline CDR1 is MNHNS and CDR2 SASEGT. The CDR3 here is CASSSYGGATPLHF. In nucleotides, the CDR3 is TGTGCCAGCAGCAGTTACGGTGGGGCGACACCCCTCCACTTT.

This clonotype occurred a few times. The chain combines TRBV6-2 or TRBV6-3 with TRBJ1-5, with no clear D. Trimming removed 2 bases at V and 5 bases at J, with 13 bases between. Germline loops: CDR1 MNHEY, CDR2 SVGEGT. This CDR3 spans 15 amino acids. CDR3 sequence reads: CASSYRLRVDQPQHF. The CDR3, as DNA: TGTGCCAGCAGTTACCGGCTGAGGGTGGATCAGCCCCAGCATTTT.

This clonotype was counted many times. This chain uses TRBV20-1 with TRBJ1-3; TRBD1 agrees at 8 bases. This CDR3 is 14 amino acids long. V was pared by 6 bases and J by 4 bases, with 8 bases of the junction left unmatched. Per germline, CDR1 DFQATT and CDR2 SNEGSKA (reference sequence). The CDR3 loop reads CSAQRTGFGNTIYF. The CDR3 coding sequence is TGCAGTGCCCAAAGGACAGGGTTCGGAAACACCATATATTTT.

On this clonotype itself: Given a much more abundant clone one base away, this may be a read error. The chain uses TRBV10-3 and TRBJ2-1; 11 nucleotides agree with TRBD1. The trim removed 4 bases at V and 7 bases at J, leaving 3 bases unmatched. The germline V gene has CDR1 ENHRY and CDR2 SYGVKD. CDR3 length: 14 amino acids. The CDR3 sequence: CAISGTGGRNEQFF. In DNA form, the CDR3 reads TGTGCCATCAGTGGGACAGGGGGCCGGAATGAGCAGTTCTTC.

The gene calls are TRBV11-2 and TRBJ2-5, with D possibly TRBD1 on 6 matching bases. V dropped 5 bases and J dropped 0 bases, with 10 bases sitting between them. Per the germline V gene, CDR1 is SGHAT and CDR2 is FQNNGV. The CDR3 runs 14 residues. The CDR3 bases are TGTGCCAGCAGCATCCAGGGGTACCAAGAGACCCAGTACTTC. This gives the protein CASSIQGYQETQYF.

This clonotype appeared a few times. This rearrangement joins TRBV7-6 to TRBJ2-7; D call uncertain. CDR1 and CDR2 from the germline V gene are SGHVS and FNYEAQ. CDR3 length: 15 residues. The germline V and J ends were trimmed by 5 bases and 2 bases, with 16 bases remaining between them. The CDR3 is CASSRTLGSPYEQYF. The CDR3 nucleotides are TGTGCCAGCAGCCGTACGTTGGGCAGCCCCTACGAGCAGTACTTC.

The chain uses TRBV9 and TRBJ2-1, with a possible D match to TRBD2 (5 bases). Germline CDR1 is SGDLS and CDR2 is YYNGEE. Trimming removed 4 bases from V and 2 bases from J, with 13 bases in between. The CDR3 is 15 residues long. The CDR3 DNA sequence: TGTGCCAGCAGCCCGTCCGGGGTAACCTACAATGAGCAGTTCTTC. Protein sequence: CASSPSGVTYNEQFF.

The chain joins TRBV5-1 to TRBJ1-4; 7 bases match TRBD1. Germline V gene sequence: CDR1 SGHRS, CDR2 YFSETQ. Trimming removed 5 bases from V and 4 bases from J; junction bases left unmatched: 8. The CDR3 is made up of 15 amino acids. The CDR3 loop reads CASRQLGTDNEKLFF. Written as DNA, the CDR3 is TGCGCCAGCAGACAGCTTGGGACAGATAATGAAAAACTGTTTTTT.

The V and J genes are TRBV5-1 and TRBJ2-1; TRBD2 matches 10 bases. This CDR3 is built from 21 residues. Germline-derived CDR1 and CDR2 are SGHRS and YFSETQ. V was clipped by 3 bases and J by 5 bases; unmatched bases: 23. The CDR3 nucleotides read TGCGCCAGCAGCTGGCGGTCAAGCGGGAGGGGTTTTATTGCTGGTAACAATGAGCAGTTCTTC. Its translation: CASSWRSSGRGFIAGNNEQFF.

V gene TRBV12-3 or TRBV12-4 combines with J gene TRBJ2-1; 7 bases line up with TRBD2. The V segment lost 6 bases and the J segment 15 bases; nucleotides outside the gene matches: 11. This CDR3 spans 12 amino acids. CDR3: CASSTTEREWFF. The CDR3 DNA sequence: TGTGCCAGCAGCACCACTGAGCGGGAATGGTTCTTC.

In this sample, this clonotype turned up a few times. The V call is TRBV25-1, the J call TRBJ2-2; the D call may be TRBD1 or TRBD2 (5 bases each). Looked up from germline, CDR1 is MGHDK and CDR2 is SYGVNS. The ends were cut back, 3 bases at V and 6 bases at J, with 14 bases in the middle. The CDR3 runs to 15 residues. DNA of the CDR3: TGTGCCAGCAGTGACCCGGGGCCAACGGCCGGGGAGCTGTTTTTT. This encodes CASSDPGPTAGELFF.

A word on this clonotype: A much larger clone lies a single base off, so this may be a read error. The chain is built from TRBV6-5 and TRBJ2-1, with D perhaps TRBD1 (5 bases). CDR1 MNHEY and CDR2 SVGAGI come from the germline V gene. Trimming removed 2 bases at V and 9 bases at J, with 5 bases between. The CDR3 loop spans 11 amino acids. CDR3 DNA: TGTGCCAGCAGTTACAGGGGTGAGCAGTTCTTC. This encodes CASSYRGEQFF.